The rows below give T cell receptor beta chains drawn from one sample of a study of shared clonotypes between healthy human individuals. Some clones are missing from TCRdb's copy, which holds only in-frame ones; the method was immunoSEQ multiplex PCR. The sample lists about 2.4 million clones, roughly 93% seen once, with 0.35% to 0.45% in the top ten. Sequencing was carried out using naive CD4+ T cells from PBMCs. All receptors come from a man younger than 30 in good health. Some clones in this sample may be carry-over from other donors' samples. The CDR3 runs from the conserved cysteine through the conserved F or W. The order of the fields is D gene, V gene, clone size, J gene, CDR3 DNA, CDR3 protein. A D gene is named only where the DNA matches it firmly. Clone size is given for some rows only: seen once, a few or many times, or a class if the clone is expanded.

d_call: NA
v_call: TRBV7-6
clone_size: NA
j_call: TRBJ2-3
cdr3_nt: TGTGCCAGCAGCTTCTTTTTGCCCCCTCGTACAGATACGCAGTATTTT
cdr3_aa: CASSFFLPPRTDTQYF

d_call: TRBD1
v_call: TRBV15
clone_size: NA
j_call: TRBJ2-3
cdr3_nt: TGTGCCACCAGCGGGGGACAGGGTATGGGCACAGATACGCAGTATTTT
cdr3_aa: CATSGGQGMGTDTQYF

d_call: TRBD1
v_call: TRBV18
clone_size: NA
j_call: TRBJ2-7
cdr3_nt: TGTGCCAGCTCACCTCGGGACAGTTCCTACGAGCAGTACTTC
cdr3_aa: CASSPRDSSYEQYF

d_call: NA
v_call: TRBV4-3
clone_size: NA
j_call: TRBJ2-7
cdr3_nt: TGCGCCAGCAGCCAAGAAAAGAGACAGGTCCCACGCGAGCAGTACTTC
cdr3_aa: CASSQEKRQVPREQYF

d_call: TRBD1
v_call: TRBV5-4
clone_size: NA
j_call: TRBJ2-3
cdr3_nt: TGTGCCAGCAGCTCCCCCGGACAGGGCCCAGATACGCAGTATTTT
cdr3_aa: CASSSPGQGPDTQYF

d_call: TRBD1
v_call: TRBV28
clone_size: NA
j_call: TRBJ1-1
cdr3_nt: TGTGCCAGCAGTTTTCCTCAATCAACCCACAGGGGGGGGATAGCTTTCTTT
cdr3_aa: CASSFPQSTHRGGIAFF

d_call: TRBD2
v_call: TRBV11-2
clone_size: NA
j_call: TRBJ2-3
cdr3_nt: TGTGCCAGCAGCTTAGGGCTAGCGGGAGGGCCTAGCACAGATACGCAGTATTTT
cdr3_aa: CASSLGLAGGPSTDTQYF

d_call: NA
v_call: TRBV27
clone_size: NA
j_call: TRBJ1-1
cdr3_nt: TGTGCCAGCAGTCCCATGGGGGGCACTGAAGCTTTCTTT
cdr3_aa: CASSPMGGTEAFF

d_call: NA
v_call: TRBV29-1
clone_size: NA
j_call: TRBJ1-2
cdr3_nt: TGCAGCGTGGCGGTGGCGGGAACTGGCTACACCTTC
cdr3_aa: CSVAVAGTGYTF

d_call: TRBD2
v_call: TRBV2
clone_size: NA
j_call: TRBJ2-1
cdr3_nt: TGTGCCAGCAGTTTGACTAGCGGGAGGGCTGAAGAGCAGTTCTTC
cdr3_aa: CASSLTSGRAEEQFF

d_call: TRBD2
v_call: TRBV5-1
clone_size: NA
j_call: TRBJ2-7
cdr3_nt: TGCGCCAGCCGGCCGGGCGGGGGAGGGCCCCGTGCGTACGAGCAGTACTTC
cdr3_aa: CASRPGGGGPRAYEQYF

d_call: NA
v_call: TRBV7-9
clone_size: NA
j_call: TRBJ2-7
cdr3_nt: TGTGCCAGCAGCTCCTTAGGTGGCGGAACCTACGAGCAGTACTTC
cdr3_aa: CASSSLGGGTYEQYF

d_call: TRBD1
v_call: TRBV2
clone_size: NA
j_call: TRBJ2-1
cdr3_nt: TGTGCCAGCAGGATGGACAGGCATAGCTCCTACAATGAGCAGTTCTTC
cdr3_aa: CASRMDRHSSYNEQFF

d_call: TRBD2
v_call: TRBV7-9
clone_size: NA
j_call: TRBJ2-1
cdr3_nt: TGTGCCAGCAGCCCTGGACTAGCGGGAGTCGAGCAGTTCTTC
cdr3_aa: CASSPGLAGVEQFF

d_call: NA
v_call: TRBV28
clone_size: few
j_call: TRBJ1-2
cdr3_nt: TGTGCCAGCAGTTGGGCAGCATTGGGCTATGGCTACACCTTC
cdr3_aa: CASSWAALGYGYTF

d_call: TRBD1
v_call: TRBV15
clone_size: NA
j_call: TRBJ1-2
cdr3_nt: TGTGCCACCAGCAGAGATTTGGTAGGGGGCGGCTACACCTTC
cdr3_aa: CATSRDLVGGGYTF

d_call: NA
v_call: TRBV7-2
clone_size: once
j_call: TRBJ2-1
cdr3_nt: TGTGCCAGCAGCTTTTACGAAGAGCTAGAGTTCTTC
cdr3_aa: CASSFYEELEFF

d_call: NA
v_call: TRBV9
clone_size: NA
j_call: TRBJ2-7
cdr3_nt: TGTGCCAGCAGCGTAGACCCCGTTGGAGAGCAGTACTTC
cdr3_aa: CASSVDPVGEQYF

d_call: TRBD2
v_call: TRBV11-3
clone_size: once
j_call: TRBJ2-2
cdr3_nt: TGTGCCAGCAGCGGCAGGGCTAGCGGGAGTCCCGCGAACACCGGGGAGCTGTTTTTT
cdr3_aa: CASSGRASGSPANTGELFF

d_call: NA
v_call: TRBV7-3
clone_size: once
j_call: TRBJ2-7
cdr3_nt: TGTGCCAGCAGCTCGGAGGACAGAGGTGAGCAGTACTTC
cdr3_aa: CASSSEDRGEQYF

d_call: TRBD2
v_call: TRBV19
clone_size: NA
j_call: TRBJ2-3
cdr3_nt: TGTGCCAGTAGTCCAAGCGGGGCATCGGATACGCAGTATTTT
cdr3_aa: CASSPSGASDTQYF

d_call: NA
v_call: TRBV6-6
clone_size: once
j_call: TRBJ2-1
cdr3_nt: TGTGCCAGCAGTTTCCAGCAGGACTACAATGAGCAGTTCTTC
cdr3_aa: CASSFQQDYNEQFF

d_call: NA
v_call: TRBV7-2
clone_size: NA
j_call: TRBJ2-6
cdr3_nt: TGTGCCAGCAGCTTAGCACTCGGGGCCAACGTCCTGACTTTC
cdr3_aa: CASSLALGANVLTF

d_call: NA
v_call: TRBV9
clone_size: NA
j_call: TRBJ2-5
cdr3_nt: TGTGCCAGCAGCGTAAACCGCGTACAAGAGACCCAGTACTTC
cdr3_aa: CASSVNRVQETQYF

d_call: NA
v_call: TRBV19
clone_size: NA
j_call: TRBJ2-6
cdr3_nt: TGTGCCAGTAGTATAGGGGGCAGCCTTTCTGGGGCCAACGTCCTGACTTTC
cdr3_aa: CASSIGGSLSGANVLTF

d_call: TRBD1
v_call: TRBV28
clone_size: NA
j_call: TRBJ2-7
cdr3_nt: TGTGCCAGCAGTAGCGCCGGGACAGGGGCGTACGAGCAGTACTTC
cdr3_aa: CASSSAGTGAYEQYF

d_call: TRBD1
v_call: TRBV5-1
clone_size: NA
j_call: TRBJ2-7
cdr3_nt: TGCGCCAGCCTCAGAGGGGGACAGGGGGCCCCTCCCCTGGGCGAGCAGTACTTC
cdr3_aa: CASLRGGQGAPPLGEQYF

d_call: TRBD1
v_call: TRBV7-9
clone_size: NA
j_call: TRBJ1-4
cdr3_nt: TGTGCCAGCAGCTTGGGGACAGGGCGGTATGAAAAACTGTTTTTT
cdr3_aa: CASSLGTGRYEKLFF

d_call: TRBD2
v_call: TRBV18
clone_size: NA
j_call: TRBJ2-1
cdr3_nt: TGTGCCAGCTCACCACGGGAGGGCACGTATGAGCAGTTCTTC
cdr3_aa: CASSPREGTYEQFF

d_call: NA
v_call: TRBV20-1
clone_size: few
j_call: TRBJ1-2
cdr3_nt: TGCAGTGCTAGACAGGGAGGAAGCTACACCTTC
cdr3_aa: CSARQGGSYTF

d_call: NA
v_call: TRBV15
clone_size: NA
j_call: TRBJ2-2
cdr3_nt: TGTGCCACCAGCAGAGCCCGGGGCACCGGGGAGCTGTTTTTT
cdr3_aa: CATSRARGTGELFF

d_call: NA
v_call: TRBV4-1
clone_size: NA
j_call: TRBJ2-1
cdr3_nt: TGCGCCAGCAGCCAAACTGAGGGAGCGAATTCCTACAATGAGCAGTTCTTC
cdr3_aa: CASSQTEGANSYNEQFF

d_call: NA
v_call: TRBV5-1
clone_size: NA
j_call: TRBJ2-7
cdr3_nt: TGCGCCAGCAGCTTGGCGGGGGATAGTTGGTACGAGCAGTACTTC
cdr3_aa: CASSLAGDSWYEQYF

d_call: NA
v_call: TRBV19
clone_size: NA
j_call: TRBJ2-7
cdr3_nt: TGTGCCAGTAGTAGTACGGGGGTAAACTACGAGCAGTACTTC
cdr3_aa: CASSSTGVNYEQYF

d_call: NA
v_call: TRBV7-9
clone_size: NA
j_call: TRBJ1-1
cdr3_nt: TGTGCCAGCAGCGCCGGACAGAACACTGAAGCTTTCTTT
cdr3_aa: CASSAGQNTEAFF

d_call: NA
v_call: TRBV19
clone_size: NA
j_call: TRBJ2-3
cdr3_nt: TGTGCCAGTAGTATGCGTATCCGGGACTCCAGCACAGATACGCAGTATTTT
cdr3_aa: CASSMRIRDSSTDTQYF

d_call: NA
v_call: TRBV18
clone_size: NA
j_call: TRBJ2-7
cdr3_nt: TGTGCCAGCTCATCCTCCACGGACGAGCAGTACTTC
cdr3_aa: CASSSSTDEQYF

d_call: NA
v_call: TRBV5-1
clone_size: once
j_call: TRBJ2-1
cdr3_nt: TGCGCCAGCAGCCCTGACTGGAGTGAGCAGTTCTTC
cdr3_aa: CASSPDWSEQFF